These 8 T cell receptor beta chains were all obtained from the same sample, sequenced in a study of blood T cell repertoires in COVID-19. Sequencing was performed with immunoSEQ multiplex PCR; in TCRdb, only in-frame clones are kept and a portion is missing. The sample contains 180,000 or so clones, around 80% of which appear only once. The specimen sequenced was PBMCs or T cells enriched from blood (not recorded which). These TCRs come from a man aged 45-65 years who had recovered from COVID-19.

The chain uses TRBV28 and TRBJ1-4, with TRBD1 matching 7 bases. Germline-derived CDR1 and CDR2 are MDHEN and SYDVKM. V trimming: 5 bases; J trimming: 8 bases; junction bases outside the gene matches: 8. This CDR3 spans 14 amino acids. CDR3 DNA sequence: TGTGCCAGCAGTGTCGACAGGGCGAGCGAAAAACTGTTTTTT. It translates to CASSVDRASEKLFF.

The V call is TRBV12-3 or TRBV12-4, the J call TRBJ1-5, with TRBD1 as a possible D gene (5 bases). The V end lost 3 bases, the J end lost 7 bases, and 10 bases lay between the germline ends. This CDR3 has 13 residues. For the CDR3, the DNA is TGTGCCAGCAGTTTGGGGGAGGGGCAGCCCCAGCATTTT. This codes for CASSLGEGQPQHF.

V and J are TRBV6-5 and TRBJ1-5; tentatively, D is TRBD1 (6 bases). The germline V and J ends were trimmed by 9 bases and 7 bases, with 16 bases remaining between them. This CDR3 has 13 residues. Germline lookup yields CDR1 MNHEY and CDR2 SVGAGI. Here the CDR3 DNA reads TGTGCCAGTCCCCCCAGGGGTGGGCAGCCCCAGCATTTT. This translates into CASPPRGGQPQHF.

The rearrangement uses TRBV15 and TRBJ1-3, with unresolved D. CDR1 is LNHNV and CDR2 is YYDKDF in the germline V gene (reference sequence). CDR3 length equals 16 residues. Trimming took off 0 bases at V and 0 bases at J, with 9 bases between the two ends. The CDR3 bases are TGTGCCACCAGCAGAGATTTTGAAGCCTCTGGAAACACCATATATTTT. Encoded protein: CATSRDFEASGNTIYF.

The genes are TRBV19 and TRBJ1-1; TRBD1 is a possible D gene (6 bases). This CDR3 is 15 amino acids long. Trimming left V 4 bases short and J 7 bases short, with 19 bases between. CDR1 LNHDA and CDR2 SQIVND come from the germline V gene (reference sequence). CDR3 DNA: TGTGCCAGTAGTAGGGCGCTGGGGGGGGCCAATGAAGCTTTCTTT. It specifies CASSRALGGANEAFF.

The chain combines TRBV24-1 with TRBJ2-1; the D gene is possibly TRBD1 (5 bases). Between the trimmed V and J ends, which lost 9 bases and 0 bases, there was a span of 14 bases. Germline CDR1 is KGHDR and CDR2 is SFDVKD. The CDR3 spans 15 residues. CDR3 amino acids: CATGHGFSSYNEQFF. CDR3 DNA: TGTGCCACCGGACATGGTTTTAGCTCCTACAATGAGCAGTTCTTC.

The chain has TRBV9 and TRBJ2-5; D perhaps matches TRBD2 (5 bases). The germline V and J ends were trimmed by 0 bases and 0 bases, with 18 bases remaining between them. The CDR3 runs 18 residues. Germline CDR1 and CDR2: SGDLS and YYNGEE. The CDR3 DNA reads as TGTGCCAGCAGCGTAGTTGATGGCCCTGGAGGTAACCAAGAGACCCAGTACTTC. As protein: CASSVVDGPGGNQETQYF.

This clone was counted once. This chain uses TRBV5-5 with TRBJ1-5, with D unresolved. The germline V gene has CDR1 SGHKS and CDR2 YYEKEE (reference sequence). This CDR3 has 16 residues. Trimming removed 2 bases from V and 1 base from J, with 13 bases in between. The CDR3 is CASSLSDTRSNQPQHF. CDR3 sequence (DNA): TGTGCCAGCAGCTTATCAGACACCAGAAGCAATCAGCCCCAGCATTTT. Based on the CDR3 plus reference TRBV5-5 and TRBJ1-5, the full variable domain is DAGVTQSPTHLIKTRGQQVTLRCSPISGHKSVSWYQQVLGQGPQFIFQYYEKEERGRGNFPDRFSARQFPNYSSELNVNALLLGDSALYLCASSLSDTRSNQPQHFGDGTRLSIL.